Listed below are T cell receptor beta chains from one sample, sequenced in a study of blood T cell repertoires in COVID-19. Sequenced by immunoSEQ multiplex PCR; TCRdb stores in-frame clones only, minus some. The sample has 60,000 or so clones, approximately 91% seen once. The sequenced material came from peripheral blood. All receptors derive from a human donor in a cohort sampled during active COVID-19. The CDR3 runs from the conserved cysteine through the conserved F or W. A D gene is named only where the DNA matches it firmly. Some rows mark clone size as missing; the rest say once, few, many or name a class of expanded clone.

V gene	clone size	J gene	D gene	CDR3 DNA	CDR3 protein
TRBV2	.	TRBJ2-3	TRBD1	TGTGCCAGCAGTGCTTTTTTGAGACAGGGGAGCACAGATACGCAGTATTTT	CASSAFLRQGSTDTQYF
TRBV5-4	once	TRBJ2-7	TRBD2	TGTGCCAGCAGCTTGAAGCGGGAGGCTTCCTACGAGCAGTACTTC	CASSLKREASYEQYF
TRBV7-9	.	TRBJ1-4	TRBD1	TGTGCCAGCAGCTTTCAGGGGGACGTCAATGAAAAACTGTTTTTT	CASSFQGDVNEKLFF
TRBV23-1	.	TRBJ2-5	TRBD1	TGCGCCAGCAGTAAACCGCCTCGACAGGGCCAAGAGACCCAGTACTTC	CASSKPPRQGQETQYF
TRBV7-8	.	TRBJ1-5	.	TGTGCCAGCAGCCCAAGCCTCGGGACACCTAATCAGCCCCAGCATTTT	CASSPSLGTPNQPQHF
TRBV28	.	TRBJ2-7	.	TGTGCCAGCGTCAGACGGGAGAGCTCCTACGAGCAGTACTTC	CASVRRESSYEQYF
TRBV5-1	few	TRBJ2-1	.	TGCGCCAGCAGCTTGAAACTAGGAGACAATGAGCAGTTCTTC	CASSLKLGDNEQFF
TRBV28	.	TRBJ2-3	.	TGTGCCAGCACCCCCTTCTTTGGGCCACACTCAGATACGCAGTATTTT	CASTPFFGPHSDTQYF
TRBV6-1	few	TRBJ2-7	TRBD2	TGTGCCAGCAGTCAAGTCCCGGGACTAGGCCCGTACGAGCAGTACTTC	CASSQVPGLGPYEQYF
TRBV3-1/TRBV3-2	.	TRBJ2-6	.	TGTGCCAGCAGCCGACGGGTCGGCGTCTCTGGGGCCAACGTCCTGACTTTC	CASSRRVGVSGANVLTF
TRBV6-5	.	TRBJ1-4	TRBD1	TGTGCCAGCAGTTACTCGTGGACAGGGCCTAACGAAAAACTGTTTTTT	CASSYSWTGPNEKLFF
TRBV11-3	.	TRBJ2-7	.	TGTGCCAGCAGCTCACGGAGCCAGCCAGCCTACGAGCAGTACTTC	CASSSRSQPAYEQYF
TRBV4-1	.	TRBJ2-3	TRBD1	TGCGCCAGCAGCCCCTGGACAGGGGACACAGATACGCAGTATTTT	CASSPWTGDTDTQYF
TRBV28	.	TRBJ2-7	TRBD2	TGTGCCAGCAGTCCCAGCGGGAGCCCCATTAACGAGCAGTACTTC	CASSPSGSPINEQYF
TRBV7-9	.	TRBJ1-6	.	TGTGCCAGCAGCTGGACAGCGGGGAATTCACCCCTCCACTTT	CASSWTAGNSPLHF
TRBV5-6	.	TRBJ1-6	TRBD1	TGTGCCAGCAGCGCGATACAGGGGAGACATTCACCCCTCCACTTT	CASSAIQGRHSPLHF